Below, 27 T cell receptor beta chains from the same sample are listed, as sequenced in a study of shared clonotypes between healthy human individuals. Positively selected for CCR7, the CD45RO-negative cells used as naive CD8 cells excluded terminally differentiated effector memory CD45RA+ cells. Here immunoSEQ multiplex PCR was the method, and the copy in TCRdb shows in-frame clones only, minus some. The repertoire includes some 2.1 million clones, roughly 95% of them detected once, and around 1.8% sits in the top ten. The sequenced sample was naive CD8+ T cells from PBMCs. The receptors stem from a man younger than 35 in good health. Some clones in this sample may be carry-over from other donors' samples.

As regards this clone: The sample carries other DNA sequences with the same CDR3. The CDR3: CASSWTSGSYEQYF. DNA for the CDR3: TGCGCCAGCAGCTGGACTAGCGGAAGCTACGAGCAGTACTTC. J is TRBJ2-7 and V is TRBV5-1; 10 positions match TRBD2. Looked up from germline, CDR1 is SGHRS and CDR2 is YFSETQ. This CDR3 contains 14 residues. V lost 3 bases and J lost 3; bases outside the gene matches: 3.

The CDR3 coding sequence is TGTGCCAGCAGCCAAGAATCAGGCTACGAGCAGTACTTC. Protein product: CASSQESGYEQYF. The rearrangement links TRBV14 to TRBJ2-7; no definite D call. Trimming stripped 0 bases from V and 3 bases from J, with 6 bases between. Germline CDR1 SGHDN, CDR2 FVKESK. This CDR3 spans 13 amino acids.

The chain joins TRBV10-3 to TRBJ2-7; D remains ambiguous. This CDR3 is built from 16 residues. Germline V gene lookup returns CDR1 ENHRY and CDR2 SYGVKD. Trimming shortened V by 2 bases and J by 2 bases, and 16 bases separated the two germline ends. The CDR3 spells CAISERIQDRTYEQYF. CDR3 DNA: TGTGCCATCAGTGAGAGGATTCAGGACCGAACCTACGAGCAGTACTTC.

This clone was counted once. The rearrangement joins TRBV7-9 to TRBJ1-1; D remains ambiguous. The CDR3 has 14 residues. Germline V gene lookup returns CDR1 SEHNR and CDR2 FQNEAQ (reference sequence). With 5 bases removed from V and 2 bases from J, the gap between germline ends came to 12 bases. CDR3 DNA: TGTGCCAGCAGCGTAAAAGAGTTAAACACTGAAGCTTTCTTT. As protein: CASSVKELNTEAFF. The full variable domain, completed using reference TRBV7-9 and TRBJ1-1, is DTGVSQNPRHKITKRGQNVTFRCDPISEHNRLYWYRQTLGQGPEFLTYFQNEAQLEKSRLLSDRFSAERPKGSFSTLEIQRTEQGDSAMYLCASSVKELNTEAFFGQGTRLTVV.

This clone was recorded only once. V usage is TRBV29-1 and J usage is TRBJ2-1, with a weak D call TRBD2 (5 bases). The germline V and J ends were trimmed by 1 base and 4 bases, with 11 bases remaining between them. The CDR3 is 14 residues long. Per germline, CDR1 SQVTM and CDR2 ANQGSEA. DNA of the CDR3: TGCAGCGTTGAAGTGGTTAGGACTTACAATGAGCAGTTCTTC. Translating it yields CSVEVVRTYNEQFF.

The V call is TRBV4-3, the J call TRBJ2-3, with a weak D call TRBD2 (5 bases). Trimming shortened V by 2 bases and J by 1 base, and 13 bases separated the two germline ends. Per germline, CDR1 LGHNA and CDR2 YSLEER. The CDR3 contains 16 residues. DNA for the CDR3: TGCGCCAGCAGCCAAATAACACTAGATGGCACAGATACGCAGTATTTT. This translates into CASSQITLDGTDTQYF.

In regard to this clone: The sample has other DNA sequences that encode this CDR3 too. The rearrangement uses TRBV7-9 and TRBJ2-7; D is uncertain. There are 11 residues in the CDR3. V dropped 5 bases and J dropped 3 bases, with 5 bases sitting between them. In germline, CDR1 is SEHNR, CDR2 FQNEAQ (reference sequence). Here the CDR3 reads CASSPSYEQYF. CDR3 in DNA: TGTGCCAGCAGCCCGAGCTACGAGCAGTACTTC.

This clone was seen a single time. CDR3 in amino acids: CAITTPRGRGNEQYF. CDR3 in DNA: TGTGCCATCACCACGCCTCGCGGGAGGGGGAACGAGCAGTACTTC. The V and J genes are TRBV10-3 and TRBJ2-7, with 9 bases that match TRBD2. Germline values: CDR1 ENHRY, CDR2 SYGVKD. This CDR3 has 15 amino acids. V shed 7 bases, J shed 5 bases, and the junction held 12 bases outside the gene matches.

The chain links TRBV9 to TRBJ1-3; D remains ambiguous. The CDR3 extends over 15 amino acids. Germline loops: CDR1 SGDLS, CDR2 YYNGEE. The ends were cut back, 0 bases at V and 0 bases at J, with 7 bases in the middle. CDR3 sequence reads: CASSVAGYSGNTIYF. The CDR3, as DNA: TGTGCCAGCAGCGTAGCCGGTTACTCTGGAAACACCATATATTTT.

Concerning this clone: The identical CDR3 is also encoded by other nucleotide sequences in the sample. The genes are TRBV9 and TRBJ2-5, with 8 bases fitting TRBD2. The germline gives CDR1 SGDLS, CDR2 YYNGEE. The J segment lost 1 base and the V segment lost 3 bases, leaving 2 bases of the junction unmatched. CDR3 length equals 14 residues. The CDR3 nucleotides read TGTGCCAGCAGCGCTACTAGCGGCCAAGAGACCCAGTACTTC. Its protein is CASSATSGQETQYF.

The rearrangement uses TRBV19 and TRBJ1-5; D is unresolved. Germline V gene sequence: CDR1 LNHDA, CDR2 SQIVND (reference sequence). The length of the CDR3 is 14 residues. Trimming removed 2 bases at V and 0 bases at J, with 5 bases between. The CDR3 bases are TGTGCCAGTAGTATACCAATTAGCAATCAGCCCCAGCATTTT. Amino acid sequence: CASSIPISNQPQHF.

V is TRBV7-9 and J is TRBJ2-3; no clear D gene. The CDR3 has 14 amino acids. Trimming pared 2 bases from V and 4 bases from J, leaving 10 bases between. Germline V gene sequence: CDR1 SEHNR, CDR2 FQNEAQ (reference sequence). The CDR3 sequence: CASSLSQWADTQYF. The CDR3 DNA follows: TGTGCCAGCAGCTTATCCCAGTGGGCAGATACGCAGTATTTT.

The V and J genes are TRBV9 and TRBJ1-1, with 7 positions matching TRBD1. V gave up 2 bases and J gave up 10 bases; unmatched junction bases: 17. Germline values: CDR1 SGDLS, CDR2 YYNGEE. The CDR3 contains 16 residues. In nucleotides, the CDR3 is TGTGCCAGCAGCGTCCCGACAGGGTCGGGAAGTTGGGTAGCTTTCTTT. This translates into CASSVPTGSGSWVAFF.

The count of this clone is one. The chain combines TRBV19 with TRBJ1-4, with 7 bases aligning to TRBD1. V lost 5 bases and J lost 1; bases outside the gene matches: 13. CDR1 is LNHDA, CDR2 SQIVND, per germline (reference sequence). CDR3 length: 18 residues. CDR3 region: CASSSWTGPFLTNEKLFF. CDR3 nucleotide sequence: TGTGCCAGTAGTTCATGGACAGGCCCCTTCTTAACTAATGAAAAACTGTTTTTT.

This chain connects TRBV19 to TRBJ1-5; maybe TRBD1 (5 bases). The CDR3 has 14 amino acids. Germline V gene sequence: CDR1 LNHDA, CDR2 SQIVND (reference sequence). Trimming shortened V by 4 bases and J by 0 bases, and 7 bases separated the two germline ends. CDR3 residues: CASSSGGSNQPQHF. CDR3 bases: TGTGCCAGTAGTAGCGGGGGTAGCAATCAGCCCCAGCATTTT.

This clone was seen once. The V and J genes are TRBV19 and TRBJ1-5, with D perhaps TRBD1 (5 bases). V was shortened by 2 bases and J by 0 bases, with 11 bases between the two germline ends. Germline CDR1 and CDR2: LNHDA and SQIVND (reference sequence). This CDR3 region has 16 residues. The CDR3 loop is CASSIQGSYSNQPQHF. The CDR3 coding sequence is TGTGCCAGTAGTATACAGGGATCCTATAGCAATCAGCCCCAGCATTTT.

The chain carries TRBV6-6 and TRBJ1-4; possibly TRBD1 for D (5 bases). This CDR3 comprises 14 residues. Germline V gene sequence: CDR1 MNHNY, CDR2 SVGAGI (reference sequence). Trimming shortened V by 2 bases and J by 7 bases, and 11 bases separated the two germline ends. The CDR3: CASSYRTRGEKLFF. The CDR3, as DNA: TGTGCCAGCAGTTACCGTACAAGGGGTGAAAAACTGTTTTTT.

This clone showed up just once. The chain combines TRBV11-2 with TRBJ2-5, with a possible D match to TRBD2 (5 bases). Germline V gene data show CDR1 as SGHAT and CDR2 as FQNNGV. Trimming left V 1 base short and J 0 bases short, with 9 bases between. The CDR3 runs 15 residues. The CDR3 here is CASSLGSGNQETQYF. The CDR3 DNA follows: TGTGCCAGCAGCTTAGGGTCGGGAAACCAAGAGACCCAGTACTTC.

This chain uses TRBV30 with TRBJ2-4; 9 bases fit TRBD1. The CDR3 is made up of 16 amino acids. Germline loops: CDR1 GTSNPN, CDR2 SVGIG (reference sequence). Trimming removed 3 bases from V and 7 bases from J; junction bases left unmatched: 13. This chain's CDR3 is CAWSPFTGGEGNIQYF. The CDR3 DNA reads as TGTGCCTGGAGCCCTTTTACAGGGGGCGAGGGGAACATTCAGTACTTC.

V gene TRBV6-6 combines with J gene TRBJ2-7, with TRBD2 matching 13 bases. This CDR3 is 16 amino acids long. The J segment lost 3 bases and the V segment lost 7 bases, leaving 9 bases of the junction unmatched. Per germline, CDR1 MNHNY and CDR2 SVGAGI (reference sequence). This chain's CDR3 is CASIAEGLAGFYEQYF. The CDR3 nucleotides read TGTGCCAGCATTGCTGAGGGACTAGCGGGGTTCTACGAGCAGTACTTC.

The chain uses TRBV5-1 and TRBJ2-5, with D possibly being TRBD1 (5 bases). The CDR3 extends over 16 amino acids. V dropped 1 base and J dropped 4 bases, with 17 bases sitting between them. Germline V gene lookup returns CDR1 SGHRS and CDR2 YFSETQ. For the CDR3, the DNA is TGCGCCAGCAGCTTGAAAATGTTAGGGGTAGGAGAGACCCAGTACTTC. It codes for CASSLKMLGVGETQYF.

There are many counts of this clone. The chain links TRBV14 to TRBJ2-7; D unresolved. The V and J ends lost 1 base and 2 bases respectively, with 12 bases between them. The CDR3 spans 15 residues. Per the germline V gene, CDR1 is SGHDN and CDR2 is FVKESK. In DNA, the CDR3 is TGTGCCAGCAGCCAAGTTTCAGGCAGAACCTACGAGCAGTACTTC. Translating gives CASSQVSGRTYEQYF.

The chain carries TRBV28 and TRBJ2-2; D unresolved. The CDR3 has 12 residues. Germline V gives CDR1 MDHEN, CDR2 SYDVKM. The ends were cut back, 10 bases at V and 6 bases at J, with 12 bases in the middle. CDR3 nucleotides: TGTGCCACCAACAGTTGGGCCGGGGAGCTGTTTTTT. It encodes CATNSWAGELFF.

The rearrangement uses TRBV19 and TRBJ2-7, with 9 bases matching TRBD1. Germline V gene data show CDR1 as LNHDA and CDR2 as SQIVND (reference sequence). V was clipped by 6 bases and J by 3 bases; unmatched bases: 12. This CDR3 has 16 amino acids. The CDR3 DNA reads as TGTGCCAGTAGCCCCGAAGCGGGACAGGGCTTCTACGAGCAGTACTTC. Translating it yields CASSPEAGQGFYEQYF.

V gene TRBV11-3 combines with J gene TRBJ2-4; D could derive from TRBD1 or TRBD2 (6 bases each). The germline gives CDR1 SGHNT, CDR2 YENEEA. The V gene lost 5 bases and the J gene lost 1 base, with 15 bases spanning the gap. The CDR3 loop spans 16 amino acids. The CDR3 coding sequence is TGTGCCAGCAGCCCCGGGGGCCTTGGGGCCAAAAACATTCAGTACTTC. Translation gives CASSPGGLGAKNIQYF.

CDR3 coding DNA: TGTGCCAGCAGCGGCCAAACTAGCGGGAGGGGAGAGCAGTACTTC. Encoded protein: CASSGQTSGRGEQYF. The chain employs TRBV7-2 and TRBJ2-7; 13 bases fit TRBD2. The germline V gene has CDR1 SGHTA and CDR2 FQGNSA. The CDR3 runs 15 residues. Trimming cost V 5 bases and J 7 bases; bases outside gene matches: 8. The variable domain in full, completed from reference TRBV7-2 and TRBJ2-7, reads GAGVSQSPSNKVTEKGKDVELRCDPISGHTALYWYRQSLGQGLEFLIYFQGNSAPDKSGLPSDRFSAERTGGSVSTLTIQRTQQEDSAVYLCASSGQTSGRGEQYFGPGTRLTVT.

The genes are TRBV10-3 and TRBJ2-2; 11 bases fit TRBD2. CDR3 length: 15 amino acids. The V gene's germline CDR1 is ENHRY and CDR2 SYGVKD. After removal of 9 bases from V and 3 bases from J, the junction contained 6 bases not matched to a gene. The CDR3 bases are TGTGCCATTACTAGCGGGAGTTCCCACACCGGGGAGCTGTTTTTT. Its translation: CAITSGSSHTGELFF.